Listed here are 9 T cell receptor beta chains from one sample, sequenced in a study of T cell responses to AZD1222 COVID-19 vaccine. Using immunoSEQ multiplex PCR, the repertoire was profiled, and TCRdb retains in-frame clones only, with some absent. The data hold under 95,000 clones, with 75% to 90% observed a single time. Sequenced material: peripheral blood, taken 28 days after the second AZD1222 dose. All receptors come from an adult who received the AZD1222 COVID-19 vaccine.

This clone was counted a single time. The rearrangement links TRBV7-8 to TRBJ1-6; D remains ambiguous. The germline V and J ends were trimmed by 5 bases and 7 bases, with 18 bases remaining between them. Germline CDR1 and CDR2: SGHVS and FQNEAQ. CDR3 length: 16 residues. The CDR3 reads CASSASIGGQNSPLHF. DNA for the CDR3: TGTGCCAGCAGCGCCAGCATCGGCGGGCAAAATTCACCCCTCCACTTT.

The CDR3: CASSVQDRGHFEGELFF. The DNA of the CDR3 is TGTGCCAGCAGCGTCCAGGACAGGGGGCATTTCGAGGGGGAGCTGTTTTTT. The rearrangement joins TRBV9 to TRBJ2-2; 11 bases fit TRBD1. This CDR3 has 17 amino acids. Looked up from germline, CDR1 is SGDLS and CDR2 is YYNGEE. V shed 2 bases, J shed 8 bases, and the junction held 11 bases outside the gene matches.

The chain links TRBV4-1 to TRBJ2-7; a possible D gene is TRBD2 (6 bases). CDR3 size: 13 residues. Trimming removed 3 bases at V and 5 bases at J, with 11 bases between. Germline-derived CDR1 and CDR2 are MGHRA and YSYEKL. The CDR3 loop is CASSQRRANEQYF. CDR3 nucleotides: TGCGCCAGCAGCCAGAGGAGGGCCAACGAGCAGTACTTC.

This chain links TRBV24-1 with TRBJ2-3; a weak D match, TRBD2 (6 bases). The CDR3 spans 16 residues. V was clipped by 0 bases and J by 0 bases, with 9 bases between them. Germline-derived CDR1 and CDR2 are KGHDR and SFDVKD. As DNA, the CDR3 is TGTGCCACCAGTGATTTGCCCGGGACTAGCACAGATACGCAGTATTTT. Protein product: CATSDLPGTSTDTQYF.

The genes are TRBV7-9 and TRBJ1-2; a weak D match, TRBD1 (5 bases). V was shortened by 5 bases and J by 7 bases, with 14 bases between the two germline ends. Looked up from germline, CDR1 is SEHNR and CDR2 is FQNEAQ (reference sequence). This CDR3 spans 13 amino acids. CDR3 DNA sequence: TGTGCCAGCAGCCCCTGGGGGGGGAGTGGCTACACCTTC. Its protein product is CASSPWGGSGYTF.

This clone occurred once. The rearrangement links TRBV7-2 to TRBJ1-4; TRBD1 is a possible D gene (5 bases). The germline gives CDR1 SGHTA, CDR2 FQGNSA. The CDR3 totals 15 residues. V shed 1 base and J shed 7 bases, with 13 bases lying between them. The DNA of the CDR3 is TGTGCCAGCAGCTTAGTTAGGGGTAGGGTTGAAAAACTGTTTTTT. This codes for CASSLVRGRVEKLFF.

This chain connects TRBV4-3 to TRBJ1-2; the match to TRBD1 covers 10 bases. V lost 1 base to trimming and J lost 10 bases; unmatched junction nucleotides: 6. This CDR3 has 14 amino acids. Germline V gene lookup returns CDR1 LGHNA and CDR2 YSLEER. Here the CDR3 reads CASSQGDRGSDYTF. The CDR3 DNA reads as TGCGCCAGCAGCCAAGGGGACAGGGGATCGGACTACACCTTC.

This chain uses TRBV2 with TRBJ1-5; 12 bases align to TRBD1. The germline V gene encodes CDR1 SNHLY and CDR2 FYNNEI. This CDR3 is built from 18 residues. Trimming removed 6 bases from V and 4 bases from J; junction bases left unmatched: 13. Written as DNA, the CDR3 is TGTGCCAGCAGAACCGGGACAGGGGGCGCGTTCTTGAATCAGCCCCAGCATTTT. Its protein product is CASRTGTGGAFLNQPQHF.

This sequence joins TRBV29-1 and TRBJ1-6; 9 bases fit TRBD1. The J segment lost 4 bases and the V segment lost 6 bases, leaving 10 bases of the junction unmatched. The germline V gene encodes CDR1 SQVTM and CDR2 ANQGSEA. This CDR3 has 16 amino acids. In DNA form, the CDR3 reads TGCAGCGTGGGGGACAGGGCCCTCATTTATAATTCACCCCTCCACTTT. This codes for CSVGDRALIYNSPLHF.